This T cell receptor beta chain was recovered during a study of OX40 agonist ivuxolimab in advanced cancers. Regarding the research as a whole: The costimulatory receptor OX40 (CD134) was targeted by ivuxolimab, a fully human IgG2 agonistic monoclonal antibody. Intravenous ivuxolimab was administered to patients every 2 weeks at six dose levels: 0.01, 0.1, 0.3, 1.5, 3 and 10 mg/kg. Partial responses occurred in three dose-escalation patients: two with cutaneous melanoma and one with hepatocellular carcinoma. The point of sequencing TCRbeta in the periphery was to test whether ivuxolimab changed TCR sequence diversity and drove clonal T-cell expansion. Patients were allowed to have had prior anti-PD-1, anti-PD-L1 or anti-CTLA-4 therapy, and 30% to 50% of the dose-escalation patients had previously received checkpoint inhibitors. A male proportion of roughly 80% and a mean age of 60 years, ranging from about 20 to 79, were recorded for the dose-escalation cohort. The paper describes the monotherapy dose-escalation part (N of about 54 patients) of the phase I trial of ivuxolimab. Among the roughly 52 dose-escalation patients, approximately 20 had hepatocellular carcinoma, 15 or so melanoma, 9 renal cell carcinoma and 9 head and neck cancer. The paper's findings and limits, for the study overall: Low levels of normalized T-cell clonal expansion were also seen in some patients who did not respond. In partial responders in the 0.1-3.0 mg/kg groups, normalized peripheral clonal expansion was found to be among the lowest, especially among CD8+ T cells. After ivuxolimab, expanded clones were on average more numerous among CD8+ T cells than among CD4+ T cells. At doses from 0.1 to 3.0 mg/kg, clonal expansion was seen in both CD4+ and CD8+ blood T cells between baseline and week 6. The antigen specificity of the peripheral T cells that underwent clonal expansion was not determined.

Genomic DNA was isolated from the sorted cells so that the TCRbeta CDR3 region could be sequenced. The immunoSEQ Assay was used to sequence the TCRbeta CDR3 regions. TCRdb holds this immuneACCESS table with in-frame rearrangements only. Some clones are missing; in checked studies, unresolved V genes explain under half, and the rest has no known cause. The sample table lists approximately 65,000 clones, 87% of them with a count of one. The top ten clones comprise around 0.8% of the sample. The trial excluded patients who had a history of autoimmune disease or who were on systemic immunosuppression. Peripheral blood for TCR sequencing was drawn from every dose cohort at baseline, at cycle 4 day 1 and at cycle 7 day 1. The samples were drawn from a first-in-human, open-label, multicenter phase I dose-escalation trial of ivuxolimab. Adults with locally advanced or metastatic head and neck squamous cell, hepatocellular, melanoma or renal cell carcinoma were enrolled in the trial. Before TCR sequencing, CD4+ T cells and CD8+ T cells were sorted from peripheral blood as separate populations.

The germline V gene sets CDR1 to SGDLS and CDR2 to YYNGEE. The CDR3 has 15 amino acids, counting the end cysteine and phenylalanine. Only the CDR3 DNA stays, 45 bases, in frame from base 1. V is cut back by 3 bases and J by 1 base, with 5 bases in the junction unmatched. Notes on this clone: Its specific antigen is unknown. No base quality information exists; no much larger clone differs at one position.

This TCR was sampled from an adult with an advanced solid tumor such as melanoma, head and neck, liver or kidney cancer. The sequences come from CD4+ or CD8+ T cells sorted from blood, collected in a trial of the OX40 agonist ivuxolimab. This receptor chain uses TRBV9 and TRBJ1-1, with 8 central nucleotides matching TRBD1. The DNA sequence is as follows: TGTGCCAGCAGCGATACGGGACAGGAGAACACTGAAGCTTTCTTT. It is translated as CASSDTGQENTEAFF. Here the CDR3 is joined to the reference TRBV9 and TRBJ1-1 genes, and the full variable domain is: DSGVTQTPKHLITATGQRVTLRCSPRSGDLSVYWYQQSLDQGLQFLIQYYNGEERAKGNILERFSAQQFPDLHSELNLSSLELGDSALYFCASSDTGQENTEAFFGQGTRLTVV.